A single sample is the source of the 19 T cell receptor beta chains below, sequenced in a study of T-cell reconstitution after alpha-beta-depleted transplantation in children. It was with unique molecular identifiers that the TCRbeta library was prepared. MiXCR, applied by TCRdb to the PCR reads, yields one record per CDR3 protein. Of roughly 590,000 distinct CDR3 sequences in the sample, around 17% were seen once. This specimen consisted of PBMCs from the stem cell graft donor, obtained from the stem cell graft. The receptors here all came from a human donor who donated a stem cell graft to a child with acute myeloid leukemia.

The chain combines TRBV7-7 with TRBJ2-1, with 7 positions matching TRBD1. Germline V CDR1 and CDR2: SSHAT, FNYEAQ (reference sequence). This CDR3 is 14 amino acids long. The trim removed 0 bases at V and 8 bases at J, leaving 4 bases unmatched. The CDR3 region has the DNA TGTGCCAGCAGCTTAGCAGCCCAGGGGGATGAGCAGTTCTTC. Its translation is CASSLAAQGDEQFF.

V usage is TRBV7-8 and J usage is TRBJ2-5; 8 bases match TRBD2. The CDR3 length is 16 residues. Germline CDR1 is SGHVS and CDR2 is FQNEAQ. The junction had 8 bases not matched to a gene; V was cut back by 0 bases and J by 5 bases. The CDR3 DNA sequence: TGTGCCAGCAGCTTAGCGCAAGCGGGGGCCCCGGAGACCCAGTACTTC. Protein sequence: CASSLAQAGAPETQYF.

This clonotype showed up just a few times. The rearrangement joins TRBV5-5 to TRBJ2-1, with D unresolved. V lost 2 bases and J 8 bases, leaving 8 bases between the germline ends. The CDR3 length is 12 residues. Germline assignment: CDR1 SGHKS and CDR2 YYEKEE (reference sequence). CDR3 in amino acids: CASSFNSHEQFF. The CDR3 nucleotides are TGTGCCAGCAGCTTCAATAGCCATGAGCAGTTCTTC.

The chain employs TRBV9 and TRBJ2-1; either TRBD1 or TRBD2 may supply D (6 bases each). Trimming pared 0 bases from V and 2 bases from J, leaving 12 bases between. The CDR3 consists of 16 residues. Germline CDR1 SGDLS, CDR2 YYNGEE. The CDR3 DNA is TGTGCCAGCAGCGTAGTCGGGGGCGGGGCCTACAATGAGCAGTTCTTC. Its protein product is CASSVVGGGAYNEQFF.

This clonotype was detected many times. The chain recombines TRBV13 with TRBJ2-1, with 8 bases matching TRBD2. Losses at the gene ends were 0 bases for V and 16 bases for J; bases not matched to a gene: 5. Germline CDR1 PRHDT, CDR2 FYEKMQ (reference sequence). This CDR3 region has 12 residues. The CDR3 nucleotides are TGTGCCAGCAGCTTAGGGAGCGGGGGAGGCTTCTTC. It specifies CASSLGSGGGFF.

This chain connects TRBV6-2 or TRBV6-3 to TRBJ1-1; D is unresolved. Germline V gene sequence: CDR1 MNHEY, CDR2 SVGEGT. The CDR3 sequence is 16 residues long. Trimming shortened V by 5 bases and J by 5 bases, and 21 bases separated the two germline ends. The CDR3 DNA is TGTGCCAGCAGTCCACCCCCGAGGAGGGCCGAGACTGAAGCTTTCTTT. Protein: CASSPPPRRAETEAFF.

V gene TRBV6-1 combines with J gene TRBJ2-1, with TRBD2 matching 13 bases. Germline V gene sequence: CDR1 MNHNS, CDR2 SASEGT. V was clipped by 6 bases and J by 9 bases; unmatched bases: 11. The CDR3 contains 16 residues. The CDR3 nucleotides read TGTGCCAGCAGCCAGGGGACTAGCGGGGTCGTCGGTGAGCAGTTCTTC. Translated, it gives CASSQGTSGVVGEQFF.

This clonotype was counted at least ten times. The V gene is TRBV10-3, the J gene TRBJ2-3; tentatively, D is TRBD1 (6 bases). Trimming shortened V by 2 bases and J by 2 bases, and 8 bases separated the two germline ends. Germline V gene lookup returns CDR1 ENHRY and CDR2 SYGVKD. This CDR3 contains 14 residues. For the CDR3, the DNA is TGTGCCATCAGTGAGAGACAGGCCACAGATACGCAGTATTTT. Its protein is CAISERQATDTQYF.

This clonotype showed up just a few times. For the CDR3, the DNA is TGCGCCAGCAGCTTGTCGACAGGGGGCAATTATGGCTACACCTTC. Amino acid sequence: CASSLSTGGNYGYTF. The chain recombines TRBV5-1 with TRBJ1-2, with 10 bases fitting TRBD1. The germline V gene encodes CDR1 SGHRS and CDR2 YFSETQ. Trimming removed 1 base from V and 5 bases from J; junction bases left unmatched: 5. The CDR3 consists of 15 residues.

This chain connects TRBV7-9 to TRBJ2-3; D is possibly TRBD2 (7 bases). Per the germline V gene, CDR1 is SEHNR and CDR2 is FQNEAQ (reference sequence). V gave up 5 bases and J gave up 5 bases, with 14 bases separating them. CDR3 size: 14 residues. Here the CDR3 reads CASSIRGAQDTQYF. The CDR3 DNA is TGTGCCAGCAGCATACGGGGGGCGCAAGATACGCAGTATTTT.

J is TRBJ2-3 and V is TRBV5-5, with D maybe TRBD1 (6 bases). The CDR3 sequence is 13 residues long. V dropped 4 bases and J dropped 5 bases, with 11 bases sitting between them. CDR1 SGHKS and CDR2 YYEKEE come from the germline V gene (reference sequence). CDR3 nucleotide sequence: TGTGCCAGCAGCATTACAGGGAGAGATACGCAGTATTTT. It translates to CASSITGRDTQYF.

There are many counts of this clonotype. The chain recombines TRBV20-1 with TRBJ2-1, with TRBD2 matching over 7 bases. CDR1 and CDR2 from the germline V gene are DFQATT and SNEGSKA (reference sequence). The V segment lost 0 bases and the J segment 10 bases; nucleotides outside the gene matches: 12. The CDR3 runs to 15 residues. The CDR3 reads CSARDWGGTRREQFF. In DNA, the CDR3 is TGCAGTGCTAGAGATTGGGGGGGGACCCGGCGGGAGCAGTTCTTC.

The V and J genes are TRBV5-4 and TRBJ2-3; D uncertain. CDR1 is SGHNT and CDR2 is YYREEE in the germline V gene (reference sequence). The CDR3 totals 14 residues. V lost 0 bases and J lost 2, with 7 bases in between. CDR3 sequence reads: CASSLEATTDTQYF. In DNA, the CDR3 is TGTGCCAGCAGCTTGGAAGCAACCACAGATACGCAGTATTTT. The full variable domain, completed using reference TRBV5-4 and TRBJ2-3, is ETGVTQSPTHLIKTRGQQVTLRCSSQSGHNTVSWYQQALGQGPQFIFQYYREEENGRGNFPPRFSGLQFPNYSSELNVNALELDDSALYLCASSLEATTDTQYFGPGTRLTVL.

The V and J genes are TRBV7-9 and TRBJ2-1; 8 bases are shared with TRBD1. There are 15 residues in the CDR3. V shed 2 bases and J 4 bases; nucleotides not matched to a gene: 4. In germline, CDR1 is SEHNR, CDR2 FQNEAQ (reference sequence). The CDR3 loop is CASSLQGAIYNEQFF. CDR3 sequence (DNA): TGTGCCAGCAGCTTACAGGGGGCAATTTACAATGAGCAGTTCTTC.

The CDR3 coding sequence is TGTGCCAGCTCACCACCGACTGGGCGGCTGCTCTACGAGCAGTACTTC. Translation gives CASSPPTGRLLYEQYF. The rearrangement uses TRBV18 and TRBJ2-7; D is undetermined. This CDR3 comprises 16 residues. Germline CDR1 KGHSH, CDR2 LQKENI. V lost 0 bases to trimming and J lost 3 bases, with 15 bases between them.

The chain recombines TRBV28 with TRBJ1-5; no clear D. CDR1 and CDR2 (germline): MDHEN, SYDVKM. With 3 bases removed from V and 3 bases from J, the gap between germline ends came to 9 bases. The CDR3 sequence is 14 residues long. CDR3: CASSLTLTNQPQHF. The CDR3 DNA is TGTGCCAGCAGTTTGACACTGACCAATCAGCCCCAGCATTTT.

The V gene is TRBV12-3 or TRBV12-4, the J gene TRBJ2-7, with 8 bases matching TRBD1. The CDR3 totals 15 residues. After removal of 2 bases from V and 6 bases from J, the junction contained 9 bases not matched to a gene. CDR3 sequence reads: CASSLSGPGQGEQYV. The CDR3, as DNA: TGTGCCAGCAGTTTAAGCGGGCCTGGACAGGGCGAGCAGTACGTC.

Many counts were recorded for this clonotype. One junction end disagrees with the germline gene, perhaps due to a read error. This chain links TRBV5-1 with TRBJ2-1; 12 positions agree with TRBD2. This CDR3 is 15 amino acids long. The germline V gene has CDR1 SGHRS and CDR2 YFSETQ. The DNA of the CDR3 is TGTGCCAGCAGTTTAACTAGCGGGGGGTACAATGAGCAGTTCTTC. Protein product: CASSLTSGGYNEQFF.

This clonotype came up many times. V and J are TRBV29-1 and TRBJ1-1, with a weak D call TRBD1 (6 bases). Trimming removed 6 bases at V and 2 bases at J, with 13 bases between. Germline values: CDR1 SQVTM, CDR2 ANQGSEA. The CDR3 covers 13 residues. The CDR3 reads CSVTRGGNTEAFF. Written as DNA, the CDR3 is TGCAGCGTGACCAGAGGGGGTAACACTGAAGCTTTCTTT.